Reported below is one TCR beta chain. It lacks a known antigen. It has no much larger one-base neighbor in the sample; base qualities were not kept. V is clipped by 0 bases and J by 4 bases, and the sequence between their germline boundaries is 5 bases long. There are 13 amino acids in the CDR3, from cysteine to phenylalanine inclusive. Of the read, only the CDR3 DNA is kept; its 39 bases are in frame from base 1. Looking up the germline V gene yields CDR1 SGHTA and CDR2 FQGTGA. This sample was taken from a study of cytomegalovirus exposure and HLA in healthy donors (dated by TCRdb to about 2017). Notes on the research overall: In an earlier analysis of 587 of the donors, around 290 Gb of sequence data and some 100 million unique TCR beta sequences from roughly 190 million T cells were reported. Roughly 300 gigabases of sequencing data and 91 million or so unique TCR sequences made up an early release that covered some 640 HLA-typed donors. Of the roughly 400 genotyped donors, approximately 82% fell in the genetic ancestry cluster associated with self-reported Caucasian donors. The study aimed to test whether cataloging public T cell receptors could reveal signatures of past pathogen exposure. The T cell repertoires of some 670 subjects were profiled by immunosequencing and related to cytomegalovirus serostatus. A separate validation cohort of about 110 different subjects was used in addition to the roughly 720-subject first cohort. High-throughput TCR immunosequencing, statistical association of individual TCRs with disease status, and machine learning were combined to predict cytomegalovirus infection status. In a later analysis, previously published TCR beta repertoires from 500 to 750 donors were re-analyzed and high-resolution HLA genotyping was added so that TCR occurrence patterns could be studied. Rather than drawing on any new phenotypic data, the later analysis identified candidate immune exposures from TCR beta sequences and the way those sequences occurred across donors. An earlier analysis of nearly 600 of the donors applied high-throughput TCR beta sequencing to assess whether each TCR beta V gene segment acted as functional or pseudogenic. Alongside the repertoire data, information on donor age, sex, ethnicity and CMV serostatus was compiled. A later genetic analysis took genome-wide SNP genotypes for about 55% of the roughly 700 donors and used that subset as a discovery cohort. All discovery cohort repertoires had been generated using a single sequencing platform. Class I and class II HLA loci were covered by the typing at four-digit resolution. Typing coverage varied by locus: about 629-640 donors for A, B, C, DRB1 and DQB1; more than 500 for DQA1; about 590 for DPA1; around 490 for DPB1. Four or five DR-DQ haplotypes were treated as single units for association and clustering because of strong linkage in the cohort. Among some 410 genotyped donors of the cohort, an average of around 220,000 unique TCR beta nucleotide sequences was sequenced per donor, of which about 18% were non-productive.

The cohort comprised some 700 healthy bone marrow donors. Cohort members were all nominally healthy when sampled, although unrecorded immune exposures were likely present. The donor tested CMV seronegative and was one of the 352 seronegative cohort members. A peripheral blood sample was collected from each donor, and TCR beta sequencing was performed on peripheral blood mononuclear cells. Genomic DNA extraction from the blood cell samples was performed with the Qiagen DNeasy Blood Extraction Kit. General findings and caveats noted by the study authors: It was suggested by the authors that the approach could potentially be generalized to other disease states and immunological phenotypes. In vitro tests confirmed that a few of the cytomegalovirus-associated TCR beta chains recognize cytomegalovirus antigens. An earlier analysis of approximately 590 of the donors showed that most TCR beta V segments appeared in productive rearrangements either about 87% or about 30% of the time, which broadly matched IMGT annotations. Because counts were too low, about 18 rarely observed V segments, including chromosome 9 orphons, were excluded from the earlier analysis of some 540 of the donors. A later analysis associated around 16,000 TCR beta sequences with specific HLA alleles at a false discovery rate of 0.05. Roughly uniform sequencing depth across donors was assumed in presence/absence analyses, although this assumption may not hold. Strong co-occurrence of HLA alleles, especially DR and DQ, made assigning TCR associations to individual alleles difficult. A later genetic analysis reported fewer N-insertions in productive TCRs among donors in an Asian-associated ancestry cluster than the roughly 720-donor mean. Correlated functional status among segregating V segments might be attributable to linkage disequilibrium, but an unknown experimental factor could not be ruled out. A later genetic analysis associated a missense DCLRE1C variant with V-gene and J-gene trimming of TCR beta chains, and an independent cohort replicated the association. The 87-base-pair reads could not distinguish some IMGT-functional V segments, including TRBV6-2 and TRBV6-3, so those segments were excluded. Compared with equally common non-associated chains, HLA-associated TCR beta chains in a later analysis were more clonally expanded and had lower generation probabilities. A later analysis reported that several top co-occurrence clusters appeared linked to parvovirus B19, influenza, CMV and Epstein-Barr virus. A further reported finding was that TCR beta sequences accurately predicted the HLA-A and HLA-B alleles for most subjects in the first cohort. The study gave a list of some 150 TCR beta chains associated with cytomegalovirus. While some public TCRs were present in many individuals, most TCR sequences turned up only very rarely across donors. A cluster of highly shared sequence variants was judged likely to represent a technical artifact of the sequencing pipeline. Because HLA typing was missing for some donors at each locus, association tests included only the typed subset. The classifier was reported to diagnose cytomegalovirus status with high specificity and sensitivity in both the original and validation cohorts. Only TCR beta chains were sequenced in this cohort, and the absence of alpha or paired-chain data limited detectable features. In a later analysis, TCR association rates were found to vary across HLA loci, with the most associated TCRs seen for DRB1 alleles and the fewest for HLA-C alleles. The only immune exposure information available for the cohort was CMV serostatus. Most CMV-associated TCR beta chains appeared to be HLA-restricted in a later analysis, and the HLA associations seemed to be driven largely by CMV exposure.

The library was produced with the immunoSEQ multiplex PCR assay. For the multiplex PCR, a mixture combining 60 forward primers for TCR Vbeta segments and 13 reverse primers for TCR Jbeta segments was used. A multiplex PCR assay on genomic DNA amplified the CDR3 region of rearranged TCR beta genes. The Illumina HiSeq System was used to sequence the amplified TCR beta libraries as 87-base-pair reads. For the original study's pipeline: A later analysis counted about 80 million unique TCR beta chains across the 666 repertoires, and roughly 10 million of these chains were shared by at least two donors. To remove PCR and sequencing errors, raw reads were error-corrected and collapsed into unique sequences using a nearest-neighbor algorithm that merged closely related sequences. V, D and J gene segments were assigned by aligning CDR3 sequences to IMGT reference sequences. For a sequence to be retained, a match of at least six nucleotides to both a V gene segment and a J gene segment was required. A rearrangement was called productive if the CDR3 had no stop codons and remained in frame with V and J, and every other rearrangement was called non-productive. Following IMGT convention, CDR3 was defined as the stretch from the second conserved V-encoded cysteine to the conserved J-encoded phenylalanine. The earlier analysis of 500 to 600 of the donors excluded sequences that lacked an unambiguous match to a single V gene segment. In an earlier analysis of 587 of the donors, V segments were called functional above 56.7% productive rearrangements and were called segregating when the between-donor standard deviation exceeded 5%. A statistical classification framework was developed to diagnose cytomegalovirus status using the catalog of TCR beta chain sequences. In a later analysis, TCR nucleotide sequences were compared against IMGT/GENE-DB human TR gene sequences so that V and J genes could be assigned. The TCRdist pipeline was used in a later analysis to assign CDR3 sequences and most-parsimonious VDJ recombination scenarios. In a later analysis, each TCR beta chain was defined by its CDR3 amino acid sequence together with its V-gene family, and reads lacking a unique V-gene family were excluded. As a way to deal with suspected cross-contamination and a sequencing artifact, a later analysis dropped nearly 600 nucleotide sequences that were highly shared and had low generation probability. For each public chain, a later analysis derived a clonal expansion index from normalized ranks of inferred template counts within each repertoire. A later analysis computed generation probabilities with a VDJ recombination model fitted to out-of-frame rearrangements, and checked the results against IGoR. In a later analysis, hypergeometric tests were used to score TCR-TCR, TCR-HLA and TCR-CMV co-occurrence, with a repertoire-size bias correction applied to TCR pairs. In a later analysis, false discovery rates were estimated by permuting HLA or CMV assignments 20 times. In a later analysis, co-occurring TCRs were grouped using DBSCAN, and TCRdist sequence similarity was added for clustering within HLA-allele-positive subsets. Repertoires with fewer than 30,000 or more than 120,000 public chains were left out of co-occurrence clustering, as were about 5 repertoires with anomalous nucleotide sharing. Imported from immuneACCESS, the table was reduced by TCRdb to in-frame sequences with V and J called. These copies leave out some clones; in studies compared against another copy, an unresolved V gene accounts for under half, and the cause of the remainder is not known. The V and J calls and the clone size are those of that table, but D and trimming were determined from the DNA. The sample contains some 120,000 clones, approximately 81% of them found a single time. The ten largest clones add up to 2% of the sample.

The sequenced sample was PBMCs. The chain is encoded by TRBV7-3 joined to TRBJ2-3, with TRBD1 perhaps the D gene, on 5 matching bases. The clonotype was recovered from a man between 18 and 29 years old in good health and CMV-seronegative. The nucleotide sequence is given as TGTGCCAGCAGCTTAACAGGGGCAGATACGCAGTATTTT. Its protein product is CASSLTGADTQYF.